Presented here are 31 T cell receptor beta chains from one specimen sequenced in a study of cytomegalovirus exposure and HLA in healthy donors. With 60 Vbeta and 13 Jbeta primers, the PCR was carried out. Libraries were prepared by immunoSEQ multiplex PCR; TCRdb keeps only in-frame clonotypes and omits some of them. The sample consists of 200,000 or so clones, approximately 78% of them appearing once. Sequencing was done on a sample of PBMCs. The receptors come from a man aged 25 to 40 in good health and CMV-seronegative.

V and J are TRBV5-1 and TRBJ2-7; 7 positions match TRBD1. CDR1 and CDR2 (germline): SGHRS, YFSETQ. V trimming: 3 bases; J trimming: 0 bases; junction bases outside the gene matches: 3. The CDR3 consists of 14 residues. The CDR3 DNA reads TGCGCCAGCAGCTGGACAGGTCCCTCCTACGAGCAGTACTTC. Translating gives CASSWTGPSYEQYF.

This clone was counted only a few times. This sequence joins TRBV11-3 and TRBJ2-1; TRBD2 matches 8 bases. CDR1 and CDR2 (germline): SGHNT, YENEEA. V was clipped by 1 base and J by 5 bases; unmatched bases: 4. The CDR3 covers 15 residues. CDR3 sequence reads: CASSLAGSGDNEQFF. DNA of the CDR3: TGTGCCAGCAGCTTAGCGGGTAGCGGGGACAATGAGCAGTTCTTC.

V usage is TRBV4-1 and J usage is TRBJ1-6; unclear D gene. In germline, CDR1 is MGHRA, CDR2 YSYEKL. CDR3 length equals 14 residues. V lost 0 bases and J 4 bases, leaving 4 bases between the germline ends. The CDR3 DNA sequence: TGCGCCAGCAGCCAAGAGAGTTATAATTCACCCCTCCACTTT. It encodes CASSQESYNSPLHF.

This clone was counted a single time. The CDR3 DNA follows: TGTGCCAGCAGTTCCGGGACACTTTATGGCTACACCTTC. It encodes CASSSGTLYGYTF. The chain couples TRBV28 to TRBJ1-2; perhaps TRBD1 as D (6 bases). Trimming took 4 bases from V and 5 from J, leaving 11 bases between them. Germline CDR1 is MDHEN and CDR2 is SYDVKM. This CDR3 comprises 13 residues.

There are a few counts of this clone. The V gene is TRBV29-1, the J gene TRBJ2-3, with TRBD2 identical over 11 bases. This CDR3 has 15 amino acids. The germline V gene encodes CDR1 SQVTM and CDR2 ANQGSEA. Losses at the gene ends were 5 bases for V and 1 base for J; bases not matched to a gene: 5. CDR3 amino acids: CSVQGLADRTDTQYF. The CDR3 nucleotides read TGCAGCGTTCAGGGACTAGCGGATCGCACAGATACGCAGTATTTT.

V gene TRBV9 combines with J gene TRBJ1-2; 7 bases are shared with TRBD1. The CDR3 extends over 13 amino acids. Germline-derived CDR1 and CDR2 are SGDLS and YYNGEE. V lost 2 bases and J lost 3; bases outside the gene matches: 1. CDR3: CASSVGQDYGYTF. The CDR3 DNA sequence: TGTGCCAGCAGCGTCGGACAGGACTATGGCTACACCTTC. Filled out from reference TRBV9 and TRBJ1-2, the complete variable domain reads DSGVTQTPKHLITATGQRVTLRCSPRSGDLSVYWYQQSLDQGLQFLIQYYNGEERAKGNILERFSAQQFPDLHSELNLSSLELGDSALYFCASSVGQDYGYTFGSGTRLTVV.

This clone has a single count. The gene calls are TRBV21-1 and TRBJ1-5; the table gives TRBD1 as D, unverified against the DNA. TRBV21-1 is assigned pseudogene status. The CDR3 is 12 residues long. The CDR3 sequence is CASSKKRDRGSF. CDR3 sequence (DNA): TGTGCCAGCAGCAAAAAGAGGGACAGGGGATCCTTT.

The rearrangement uses TRBV5-5 and TRBJ2-7; 7 bases fit TRBD1. Germline CDR1 and CDR2: SGHKS and YYEKEE (reference sequence). The V and J ends lost 4 bases and 2 bases, in that order; junction bases with no gene match: 9. This CDR3 has 15 amino acids. CDR3: CASSRQGNWAYEQYF. Here the CDR3 DNA reads TGTGCCAGCAGCCGACAGGGAAATTGGGCCTACGAGCAGTACTTC.

J is TRBJ1-2 and V is TRBV2; 7 bases match TRBD1. V lost 4 bases and J lost 8; bases outside the gene matches: 10. This CDR3 is 14 amino acids long. The germline V gene encodes CDR1 SNHLY and CDR2 FYNNEI. The CDR3 loop reads CASSARQGIMGYTF. In DNA, the CDR3 is TGTGCCAGCAGTGCTAGACAGGGAATAATGGGCTACACCTTC.

The rearrangement uses TRBV10-2 and TRBJ2-2; D possibly corresponds to TRBD2 (5 bases). This CDR3 comprises 16 residues. Trimming took off 0 bases at V and 6 bases at J, with 14 bases between the two ends. CDR1 and CDR2 from the germline V gene are WSHSY and SAAADI. The CDR3 bases are TGCGCCAGCAGTGAGTCGGAGGCCGCCGGGGCCGGGGAGCTGTTTTTT. As protein: CASSESEAAGAGELFF.

The genes are TRBV28 and TRBJ2-5; D might be TRBD2 (6 bases). CDR3 length equals 16 residues. CDR1 is MDHEN, CDR2 SYDVKM, per germline. Trimming removed 8 bases at V and 3 bases at J, with 22 bases between. The CDR3 sequence: CASAYGITGLEETQYF. The DNA for the CDR3 is TGTGCCAGCGCTTATGGCATCACGGGACTTGAAGAGACCCAGTACTTC.

The chain uses TRBV28 and TRBJ2-1, with 7 bases matching TRBD1. The CDR3 spans 14 residues. CDR1 is MDHEN and CDR2 is SYDVKM in the germline V gene. After removal of 8 bases from V and 5 bases from J, the junction contained 9 bases not matched to a gene. The CDR3 bases are TGTGCCAGCCTCGACAGGGAATCCCACAATGAGCAGTTCTTC. This encodes CASLDRESHNEQFF.

This clone was picked up a small number of times. The chain uses TRBV15 and TRBJ2-1, with D tentatively TRBD2 (5 bases). Germline CDR1 LNHNV, CDR2 YYDKDF (reference sequence). Trimming cost V 1 base and J 0 bases, with 10 bases left between them. This CDR3 comprises 16 residues. As DNA, the CDR3 is TGTGCCACCAGCAGAGGGGTACGGGGCTCCTACAATGAGCAGTTCTTC. Its translation is CATSRGVRGSYNEQFF.

The rearrangement joins TRBV7-8 to TRBJ1-5; D is undetermined. The germline V and J ends were trimmed by 1 base and 13 bases, with 11 bases remaining between them. The germline V gene has CDR1 SGHVS and CDR2 FQNEAQ. This CDR3 contains 12 residues. The DNA for the CDR3 is TGTGCCAGCAGCTTAGATTGGAGGGAGCAGCATTTT. Amino acids: CASSLDWREQHF.

This rearrangement joins TRBV19 to TRBJ1-6; TRBD1 aligns across 10 bases. The length of the CDR3 is 14 residues. V was pared by 5 bases and J by 10 bases, with 5 bases of the junction left unmatched. Germline V lookup: CDR1 LNHDA, CDR2 SQIVND (reference sequence). The CDR3 region is CASSFGQGESPLHF. In DNA form, the CDR3 reads TGTGCCAGTAGTTTTGGACAGGGGGAATCACCCCTCCACTTT. Full variable domain (remainder filled in from reference TRBV19 and TRBJ1-6): DGGITQSPKYLFRKEGQNVTLSCEQNLNHDAMYWYRQDPGQGLRLIYYSQIVNDFQKGDIAEGYSVSREKKESFPLTVTSAQKNPTAFYLCASSFGQGESPLHFGNGTRLTVT.

The chain links TRBV7-9 to TRBJ1-2, with D possibly being TRBD1 (6 bases). The CDR3 loop spans 13 amino acids. The germline V gene has CDR1 SEHNR and CDR2 FQNEAQ (reference sequence). With 5 bases removed from V and 4 bases from J, the gap between germline ends came to 11 bases. CDR3 region: CASSPGETYGYTF. CDR3 DNA: TGTGCCAGCAGCCCAGGGGAGACCTATGGCTACACCTTC.

This clone has more than one count but fewer than ten. The V call is TRBV2, the J call TRBJ2-7; 9 bases are shared with TRBD1. V trimming: 7 bases; J trimming: 7 bases; junction bases outside the gene matches: 14. This CDR3 has 15 residues. Germline V lookup: CDR1 SNHLY, CDR2 FYNNEI. CDR3 bases: TGTGCCAGCACCCCGGAGGACAGGGGTATGGGAGAGCAGTACTTC. Its protein product is CASTPEDRGMGEQYF.

V and J are TRBV5-6 and TRBJ1-1; D may be TRBD1 (6 bases). V lost 0 bases and J 6 bases, leaving 9 bases between the germline ends. Germline values: CDR1 SGHDT, CDR2 YYEEEE. The CDR3 has 13 amino acids. The CDR3: CASSLGNRAEAFF. Here the CDR3 DNA reads TGTGCCAGCAGCTTGGGCAACAGGGCTGAAGCTTTCTTT.

The genes are TRBV5-1 and TRBJ2-7, with 8 bases matching TRBD2. J lost 2 bases, V lost 7 bases, and 8 bases had no gene match. The CDR3 loop spans 14 amino acids. CDR1 is SGHRS, CDR2 YFSETQ, per germline. The CDR3 region has the DNA TGCGCCAGCCAGCCCGGGGGGGATACCTACGAGCAGTACTTC. Its translation is CASQPGGDTYEQYF.

The rearrangement uses TRBV10-3 and TRBJ1-6; D is unresolved. This CDR3 is 13 amino acids long. CDR1 and CDR2 (germline): ENHRY, SYGVKD. The germline V and J ends were trimmed by 0 bases and 6 bases, with 3 bases remaining between them. The DNA of the CDR3 is TGTGCCATCAGTGAGTCGAGTAATTCACCCCTCCACTTT. This codes for CAISESSNSPLHF.

This clone was recorded only once. The V call is TRBV28, the J call TRBJ2-7; TRBD2 matches at 10 bases. The CDR3 spans 15 residues. After removal of 1 base from V and 3 bases from J, the junction contained 3 bases not matched to a gene. The germline CDR1 and CDR2 sequences are MDHEN and SYDVKM. This chain's CDR3 is CASSLSSGGDYEQYF. The CDR3 bases are TGTGCCAGCAGTTTATCCAGCGGGGGGGACTACGAGCAGTACTTC.

The CDR3 protein is CASGYQETQYF. CDR3 DNA sequence: TGTGCTAGTGGCTATCAAGAGACCCAGTACTTC. The chain joins TRBV12-5 to TRBJ2-5; no definite D call. Germline values: CDR1 LGHNT, CDR2 FRNRAP. The CDR3 length is 11 residues. V lost 6 bases and J lost 2, with 4 bases in between.

This chain uses TRBV6-6 with TRBJ1-1; a possible D gene is TRBD1 (5 bases). The CDR3 loop spans 14 amino acids. CDR1 is MNHNY and CDR2 is SVGAGI in the germline V gene (reference sequence). Trimming left V 3 bases short and J 3 bases short, with 11 bases between. The CDR3 loop is CASSYNRQDTEAFF. The CDR3 DNA reads TGTGCCAGCAGTTATAACAGGCAGGACACTGAAGCTTTCTTT.

The chain combines TRBV7-6 with TRBJ2-1, with D possibly matching TRBD1 (5 bases). The ends were cut back, 3 bases at V and 9 bases at J, with 15 bases in the middle. This CDR3 has 14 residues. Germline V lookup: CDR1 SGHVS, CDR2 FNYEAQ. In nucleotides, the CDR3 is TGTGCCAGCAGCTTCCGGACAACCTCCGGTGAGCAGTTCTTC. This codes for CASSFRTTSGEQFF.

CDR3 sequence: CASAGTGGVGEAFF. CDR3 nucleotide sequence: TGTGCCAGCGCCGGGACAGGGGGCGTGGGTGAAGCTTTCTTT. This chain connects TRBV18 to TRBJ1-1; 12 bases are shared with TRBD1. The V and J ends lost 8 bases and 7 bases, in that order; junction bases with no gene match: 8. The germline V gene encodes CDR1 KGHSH and CDR2 LQKENI. This CDR3 region has 14 residues.

This chain uses TRBV7-6 with TRBJ2-1; 11 bases align to TRBD1. CDR3 length equals 18 residues. CDR1 is SGHVS, CDR2 FNYEAQ, per germline. With 2 bases clipped from V and 0 bases from J, the junction kept 6 bases outside the gene matches. CDR3 amino acids: CASSLPGTGGTSYNEQFF. The CDR3 DNA sequence: TGTGCCAGCAGCTTACCCGGGACAGGGGGGACCTCCTACAATGAGCAGTTCTTC.

This chain connects TRBV28 to TRBJ1-2; 10 positions match TRBD1. This CDR3 is 16 amino acids long. Germline trimming cut 6 bases from V and 6 bases from J; bases unmatched to any gene: 13. The germline V gene encodes CDR1 MDHEN and CDR2 SYDVKM. The CDR3 sequence is CASSSPGTGVIDGYTF. CDR3 bases: TGTGCCAGCAGCTCACCCGGGACAGGGGTGATCGATGGCTACACCTTC.

The rearrangement joins TRBV5-1 to TRBJ2-5, with 15 nucleotides matching TRBD2. The germline V gene encodes CDR1 SGHRS and CDR2 YFSETQ. The trim removed 4 bases at V and 4 bases at J, leaving 8 bases unmatched. CDR3 length: 17 residues. Here the CDR3 DNA reads TGCGCCAGCAGCCCGGGACTAGCGGGGGGCCCGGGAGAGACCCAGTACTTC. Its translation: CASSPGLAGGPGETQYF.

The chain is built from TRBV11-2 and TRBJ1-6; 9 nucleotides line up with TRBD1. Germline trimming cut 8 bases from V and 4 bases from J; bases unmatched to any gene: 15. CDR1 and CDR2 from the germline V gene are SGHAT and FQNNGV. This CDR3 contains 18 residues. The CDR3 is CASSLRLDRGIYNSPLHF. CDR3 coding DNA: TGTGCCAGCTCCTTAAGACTAGACAGGGGGATATATAATTCACCCCTCCACTTT.

As for this clone: One junction end does not reproduce the germline sequence, and a read error may be involved. The chain uses TRBV5-5 and TRBJ2-6, with D tentatively TRBD1 (5 bases). CDR1 SGHKS and CDR2 YYEKEE come from the germline V gene (reference sequence). The CDR3 is made up of 16 amino acids. The CDR3 region is CASSFMAGSGASVLTF. The CDR3 DNA sequence: TGTGCCAGCAGCTTTATGGCAGGCTCTGGGGCCAGCGTCCTGACTTTC.

The rearrangement uses TRBV27 and TRBJ1-4; TRBD1 agrees at 7 bases. CDR1 is MNHEY, CDR2 SMNVEV, per germline (reference sequence). Trimming cost V 2 bases and J 4 bases; bases outside gene matches: 7. This CDR3 has 16 residues. The DNA of the CDR3 is TGTGCCAGCAGTTTAAGAACAGGGGATGATAATGAAAAACTGTTTTTT. It translates to CASSLRTGDDNEKLFF. The full variable domain, completed using reference TRBV27 and TRBJ1-4, is EAQVTQNPRYLITVTGKKLTVTCSQNMNHEYMSWYRQDPGLGLRQIYYSMNVEVTDKGDVPEGYKVSRKEKRNFPLILESPSPNQTSLYFCASSLRTGDDNEKLFFGSGTQLSVL.